A single sample gave rise to the 15 T cell receptor beta chains below, sequenced in a study of tumor and adjacent non-tumor tissue in lung cancer. The template was RNA from unsorted bulk tissue. A modified ARM-PCR protocol with three rounds of nested PCR amplified TCRbeta. Each CDR3 protein is one row after TCRdb ran MiXCR on the multiplex PCR reads. The table lists under 150,000 distinct CDR3 sequences, approximately 66% of them singletons, with 15% to 20% in the top ten. Source material: lung tumor tissue. The receptors here all came from a man aged 55 to 70 with small cell lung cancer.

This chain uses TRBV11-2 with TRBJ2-7; no firm D call. From germline, CDR1 is SGHAT and CDR2 FQNNGV. The CDR3 extends over 13 amino acids. The CDR3 DNA sequence: TGTGCCAGCAGACCTGACAATTCCTACGAGGAGTACGTC. Its translation is CASRPDNSYEEYV.

This clonotype was picked up many times. The chain has TRBV11-3 and TRBJ2-2; perhaps TRBD2 as D (6 bases). The germline V gene has CDR1 SGHNT and CDR2 YENEEA. This CDR3 is 17 amino acids long. The V and J ends lost 5 bases and 7 bases respectively, with 23 bases between them. CDR3 in DNA: TGTGCCAGCAGCAACCGGGACTGGCCCCTTTTGGGCGGGGAGCTGTTTTTT. It translates to CASSNRDWPLLGGELFF. Full variable domain (remainder filled in from reference TRBV11-3 and TRBJ2-2): EAGVVQSPRYKIIEKKQPVAFWCNPISGHNTLYWYLQNLGQGPELLIRYENEEAVDDSQLPKDRFSAERLKGVDSTLKIQPAELGDSAVYLCASSNRDWPLLGGELFFGEGSRLTVL.

The sample holds one count of this clonotype. This may arise from a read error, as a much more abundant clone is one base away. This chain joins TRBV6-5 and TRBJ2-3; a weak D match, TRBD1 (6 bases). This CDR3 is built from 14 residues. From germline, CDR1 is MNHEY and CDR2 SVGAGI. CDR3 residues: CAGSYLGATDTQYF. CDR3 nucleotides: TGTGCCGGCAGTTACCTGGGGGCGACAGATACGCAGTATTTT.

A remark on this clonotype: This CDR3 fails to terminate in the conserved phenylalanine or tryptophan, so it likely reflects a read error. This chain links TRBV11-2 with TRBJ2-6, with D perhaps assigned TRBD1 or TRBD2 (5 bases each). CDR3 length: 17 residues. Germline V lookup: CDR1 SGHAT, CDR2 FQNNGV. CDR3 residues: CASSSSGASSEANVLTL. The CDR3 coding sequence is TGTGCCAGCAGCTCATCCGGGGCGAGCTCTGAGGCCAACGTCCTGACTCTC.

The chain links TRBV12-3 or TRBV12-4 to TRBJ1-1, with D perhaps matching TRBD1 (5 bases). Trimming took 6 bases from V and 10 from J, leaving 21 bases between them. CDR3 length: 14 amino acids. CDR3 nucleotide sequence: TGTGCCAGCAGCCCCTCCGGACATAAACCTAGAGCTTTCTTT. This gives the protein CASSPSGHKPRAFF.

The sample holds many counts of this clonotype. The chain has TRBV6-5 and TRBJ2-5, with 8 bases identical to TRBD1. From germline, CDR1 is MNHEY and CDR2 SVGAGI. Trimming removed 4 bases from V and 4 bases from J; junction bases left unmatched: 2. This CDR3 is built from 13 residues. The CDR3 here is CASSSTGGETQYF. The CDR3 DNA reads as TGTGCCAGCAGTTCTACAGGGGGAGAGACCCAGTACTTC.

As to this clonotype: A single base separates this from a much larger clone, so it may be a read error. The chain couples TRBV20-1 to TRBJ2-1; D gene uncertain. V dropped 0 bases and J dropped 7 bases, with 16 bases sitting between them. The CDR3 sequence is 15 residues long. Per germline, CDR1 DFQATT and CDR2 SNEGSKA (reference sequence). This chain's CDR3 is CSARDSRVVSNEQFF. The DNA of the CDR3 is TGCAGTGCTAGAGATTCCCGCGTGGTCTCTAATGAGCAGTTCTTC.

Many counts were recorded for this clonotype. This rearrangement joins TRBV11-2 to TRBJ1-3; D may be TRBD1 (5 bases). The V gene's germline CDR1 is SGHAT and CDR2 FQNNGV. The CDR3 loop spans 13 amino acids. V lost 5 bases and J 6 bases, leaving 11 bases between the germline ends. CDR3 in DNA: TGTGCCAGCAGCCCGGGACGACAAAACACCATATATTTT. It is translated as CASSPGRQNTIYF.

Comments on this clonotype: The CDR3 ends on some other residue instead of the conserved phenylalanine or tryptophan, so this is likely a read error. The chain uses TRBV5-4 and TRBJ2-5; the match to TRBD2 covers 14 bases. The CDR3 runs 17 residues. V shed 1 base, J shed 5 bases, and the junction held 7 bases outside the gene matches. Germline CDR1 SGHNT, CDR2 YYREEE (reference sequence). The chain's CDR3 is CASSLMTSGRAGETQYI. CDR3 sequence (DNA): TGTGCCAGCAGCTTGATGACTAGCGGGAGGGCCGGGGAGACCCAGTACATC.

There are a few counts of this clonotype. The chain is built from TRBV20-1 and TRBJ2-3; 7 positions agree with TRBD2. Germline values: CDR1 DFQATT, CDR2 SNEGSKA (reference sequence). The CDR3 spans 14 residues. Trimming cost V 6 bases and J 4 bases; bases outside gene matches: 10. Here the CDR3 DNA reads TGCAGTGCGGAGGCTCGGGGGGAGTCAGATACGCAGTATTTT. Amino acid sequence: CSAEARGESDTQYF.

Turning to this clonotype: The final CDR3 position lacks the conserved phenylalanine or tryptophan, pointing to a likely read error. The chain combines TRBV5-6 with TRBJ2-7; TRBD1 agrees at 8 bases. Trimming at V came to 0 bases and at J to 5 bases, leaving 4 bases not matched to a gene. The CDR3 is 14 amino acids. Germline values: CDR1 SGHDT, CDR2 YYEEEE. CDR3 region: CASSLVVQGDEQYI. CDR3 bases: TGTGCCAGCAGCTTGGTCGTACAGGGGGACGAGCAGTACATC.

Note on this clonotype: This may be a read error: a much more frequent sequence differs by one nucleotide. This rearrangement joins TRBV5-4 to TRBJ2-1, with D unclear. The CDR3 loop spans 15 amino acids. Trimming cost V 4 bases and J 4 bases, with 15 bases left between them. Germline V gene sequence: CDR1 SGHNT, CDR2 YYREEE (reference sequence). CDR3 nucleotide sequence: TGTGCCAGCAGCCCCAGGATGGGGATATACAATGAGCAGTTCTTC. Its translation is CASSPRMGIYNEQFF. Together with reference TRBV5-4 and TRBJ2-1, the CDR3 gives the full variable domain: ETGVTQSPTHLIKTRGQQVTLRCSSQSGHNTVSWYQQALGQGPQFIFQYYREEENGRGNFPPRFSGLQFPNYSSELNVNALELDDSALYLCASSPRMGIYNEQFFGPGTRLTVL.

This clonotype occurred once. A much larger clonotype is one base distant, so this may be a read error. V is TRBV20-1 and J is TRBJ2-2, with D unclear. Germline values: CDR1 DFQATT, CDR2 SNEGSKA (reference sequence). Between the trimmed V and J ends, which lost 3 bases and 8 bases, there was a span of 16 bases. The CDR3 contains 14 residues. CDR3 nucleotide sequence: TGCAGTGCTAGGGCAGAACTCGAAGTGGGGGAGCTGTTTTTT. As protein: CSARAELEVGELFF.

With respect to this clonotype: This may be a read error: a much more frequent sequence differs by one nucleotide. This CDR3 reads CNGRVRNNQPQHF. The CDR3 region has the DNA TGCAATGGACGGGTACGGAACAATCAGCCCCAGCATTTT. This chain links TRBV20-1 with TRBJ1-5; D is ambiguous. Germline CDR1 reads DFQATT; CDR2 reads SNEGSKA (reference sequence). The CDR3 is 13 amino acids.

This clonotype was counted between two and nine times. The rearrangement links TRBV20-1 to TRBJ2-5; possibly TRBD2 for D (6 bases). Trimming removed 3 bases at V and 6 bases at J, with 14 bases between. The germline V gene has CDR1 DFQATT and CDR2 SNEGSKA (reference sequence). The CDR3 sequence is 13 residues long. CDR3 nucleotide sequence: TGCAGTGCTAGGTTCGGAGGGCGGAAGACCCAGTACTTC. Its protein product is CSARFGGRKTQYF.